These T cell receptor beta chains were read from a single sample in a study of T cell responses to AZD1222 COVID-19 vaccine. Repertoires were generated with immunoSEQ multiplex PCR, while TCRdb's copy carries only in-frame clones and drops some. The repertoire holds about 120,000 clones, with more than 85% as singletons. The specimen was peripheral blood, collected 28 days after the second AZD1222 dose. Receptors were obtained from an adult who received the AZD1222 COVID-19 vaccine. CDR3s include the opening cysteine and the closing phenylalanine or tryptophan. The order of the fields is V gene, J gene, D gene, clone size, CDR3 DNA, CDR3 protein. A D gene is named only where the DNA matches it firmly. Part of the rows lack a size; the others show once, few, many or a class for expanded clones.

V: TRBV7-2
J: TRBJ1-1
D: NA
size: once
DNA: TGTGCCAGCAGCTTATTTTCCGGGCCTGAAGCTTTCTTT
CDR3: CASSLFSGPEAFF

V: TRBV19
J: TRBJ1-5
D: NA
size: NA
DNA: TGTGCCAGTAGACAGGGCCGAGGAGGCAATCAGCCCCAGCATTTT
CDR3: CASRQGRGGNQPQHF

V: TRBV7-2
J: TRBJ2-7
D: NA
size: NA
DNA: TGTGCCAGCAGCTTAGCGCGGAGCGGTCGCCACGAGCAGTACTTC
CDR3: CASSLARSGRHEQYF

V: TRBV5-1
J: TRBJ1-3
D: NA
size: NA
DNA: TGCGCCAGCAGGGACCTCTCTGGAAACACCATATATTTT
CDR3: CASRDLSGNTIYF

V: TRBV4-1
J: TRBJ2-2
D: TRBD1
size: NA
DNA: TGCGCCAGCAGCCCGGTTACAGGGGTAGGGACCGGGGAGCTGTTTTTT
CDR3: CASSPVTGVGTGELFF

V: TRBV19
J: TRBJ2-7
D: NA
size: once
DNA: TGTGCCAGTAGTGCCCGCGCGGGTTCCTACGAGCAGTACTTC
CDR3: CASSARAGSYEQYF

V: TRBV10-3
J: TRBJ1-1
D: NA
size: NA
DNA: TGTGCCATCAGTGAGTCTCGCCATCGGGGGAGGCCTGAAGCTTTCTTT
CDR3: CAISESRHRGRPEAFF

V: TRBV5-1
J: TRBJ2-7
D: NA
size: NA
DNA: TGCGCCAGCAGCTTGCTGGGTAACTCCTACGAGCAGTACTTC
CDR3: CASSLLGNSYEQYF

V: TRBV14
J: TRBJ2-1
D: NA
size: NA
DNA: TGTGCCAGCAGCCAAGATACGGGGAGGGAGCAGTTCTTC
CDR3: CASSQDTGREQFF

V: TRBV25-1
J: TRBJ2-7
D: TRBD1
size: once
DNA: TGTGCCAGCAGAATCGGACAGGCGCCCTACGAGCAGTACTTC
CDR3: CASRIGQAPYEQYF

V: TRBV3-1/TRBV3-2
J: TRBJ1-6
D: TRBD1
size: NA
DNA: TGTGCCAGCAGATCCTACCGGACAGGGGAAAATTCACCCCTCCACTTT
CDR3: CASRSYRTGENSPLHF

V: TRBV3-1/TRBV3-2
J: TRBJ1-1
D: NA
size: NA
DNA: TGTGCCAGCAGCCAAGGGAACAGTATGAACACTGAAGCTTTCTTT
CDR3: CASSQGNSMNTEAFF

V: TRBV28
J: TRBJ1-2
D: NA
size: NA
DNA: TGTGCCAGCAGTTTATTGTCGGGAAGATCATATGGCTACACCTTC
CDR3: CASSLLSGRSYGYTF

V: TRBV30
J: TRBJ2-3
D: NA
size: NA
DNA: TGTGCCTGGGGCCTTAGAGTGTCAGGGAGAGCCACAGATACGCAGTATTTT
CDR3: CAWGLRVSGRATDTQYF

V: TRBV6-6
J: TRBJ2-3
D: NA
size: NA
DNA: TGTGCCAGCAGGCCGTCACAGGGCGGCACAGATACGCAGTATTTT
CDR3: CASRPSQGGTDTQYF

V: TRBV25-1
J: TRBJ1-1
D: NA
size: NA
DNA: TGTGCCAGCAGTGGCCACCTGACAGTAGACACTGAAGCTTTCTTT
CDR3: CASSGHLTVDTEAFF

V: TRBV5-6
J: TRBJ1-2
D: NA
size: NA
DNA: TGTGCCAGCAGCGTTAACAGATACTTTAACTATGGCTACACCTTC
CDR3: CASSVNRYFNYGYTF

V: TRBV18
J: TRBJ1-1
D: TRBD1
size: NA
DNA: TGTGCCAGCTCACCACCGGGACAGGTCTCTGAAGCTTTCTTT
CDR3: CASSPPGQVSEAFF

V: TRBV3-1/TRBV3-2
J: TRBJ2-1
D: NA
size: once
DNA: TGTGCCAGCACCGAGGACAGAACATACAATGAGCAGTTCTTC
CDR3: CASTEDRTYNEQFF

V: TRBV3-1/TRBV3-2
J: TRBJ1-1
D: NA
size: NA
DNA: TGTGCCAGCATCCGGACGGGGAACACTGAAGCTTTCTTT
CDR3: CASIRTGNTEAFF

V: TRBV7-2
J: TRBJ2-3
D: NA
size: NA
DNA: TGTGCCAGCAGCTTAGGATCGGGGGGCTACACAGATACGCAGTATTTT
CDR3: CASSLGSGGYTDTQYF

V: TRBV7-9
J: TRBJ2-7
D: TRBD2
size: NA
DNA: TGTGCCAGCAGCCACCCCGGGACTAGCGAGGACTACGAGCAGTACTTC
CDR3: CASSHPGTSEDYEQYF

V: TRBV7-8
J: TRBJ2-1
D: NA
size: NA
DNA: TGTGCCAGCAGCCTTATGCCGGGTGAGCAGTTCTTC
CDR3: CASSLMPGEQFF

V: TRBV6-1
J: TRBJ2-1
D: NA
size: NA
DNA: TGTGCCAGCAGTGAAGTCCGGGGCAGTGAGCAGTTCTTC
CDR3: CASSEVRGSEQFF

V: TRBV7-2
J: TRBJ1-2
D: NA
size: NA
DNA: TGTGCCAGCAGCTTCTCGGACACGTATGGCTACACCTTC
CDR3: CASSFSDTYGYTF

V: TRBV5-5
J: TRBJ2-3
D: TRBD2
size: NA
DNA: TGTGCCAGCAGTTCTAGCGGGGGAGTGGATACGCAGTATTTT
CDR3: CASSSSGGVDTQYF

V: TRBV5-1
J: TRBJ1-1
D: NA
size: NA
DNA: TGCGCCAGCAGCTTGGCCAATGTTAACCGGGGGGCTTTCTTT
CDR3: CASSLANVNRGAFF

V: TRBV6-1
J: TRBJ1-5
D: NA
size: NA
DNA: TGTGCCAGCAGTGAAAGGTCGGAAGATCAGCCCCAGCATTTT
CDR3: CASSERSEDQPQHF

V: TRBV7-8
J: TRBJ1-3
D: NA
size: once
DNA: TGTGCCAGCAGCTTGGGGGTGTCTGGAAACACCATATATTTT
CDR3: CASSLGVSGNTIYF

V: TRBV30
J: TRBJ1-1
D: TRBD1
size: NA
DNA: TGTGCCTGGGATGGGACAGTTCAAGAAGCTTTCTTT
CDR3: CAWDGTVQEAFF

V: TRBV6-5
J: TRBJ1-2
D: NA
size: NA
DNA: TGTGCCAGCAGCCTCGGGGGGGGCTATGGCTACACCTTC
CDR3: CASSLGGGYGYTF

V: TRBV6-6
J: TRBJ1-6
D: TRBD1
size: NA
DNA: TGTGCCAGCAGTCAGACAGGGGTAACTGGTGCGGTTGATAATTCACCCCTCCACTTT
CDR3: CASSQTGVTGAVDNSPLHF

V: TRBV5-1
J: TRBJ2-5
D: TRBD1
size: NA
DNA: TGCGCCAGCAGCTTTAGGACAGGGCTGGGAGAGACCCAGTACTTC
CDR3: CASSFRTGLGETQYF